This passage covers 9 T cell receptor beta chains from one sample sequenced in a study of blood T cell repertoires in COVID-19. Using immunoSEQ multiplex PCR, the repertoire was profiled, and TCRdb retains in-frame clones only, with some absent. The table lists about 210,000 clones, 86% of them singletons. Input material: PBMCs or T cells enriched from blood (not recorded which). These receptors all come from a man aged 40-49 years with acute COVID-19.

The chain couples TRBV11-2 to TRBJ1-1; 8 nucleotides match TRBD1. The CDR3 is 15 amino acids. V dropped 5 bases and J dropped 1; count of bases not matched to a gene: 6. From germline, CDR1 is SGHAT and CDR2 FQNNGV. This chain's CDR3 is CASSPYTGGNTEAFF. The CDR3 DNA is TGTGCCAGCAGCCCATACACAGGGGGGAACACTGAAGCTTTCTTT. The full variable domain, in which reference TRBV11-2 and TRBJ1-1 provide the parts outside the CDR3, is EAGVAQSPRYKIIEKRQSVAFWCNPISGHATLYWYQQILGQGPKLLIQFQNNGVVDDSQLPKDRFSAERLKGVDSTLKIQPAKLEDSAVYLCASSPYTGGNTEAFFGQGTRLTVV.

V is TRBV5-5 and J is TRBJ2-3; 9 bases map to TRBD2. V lost 4 bases and J lost 2; bases outside the gene matches: 5. Germline V gene sequence: CDR1 SGHKS, CDR2 YYEKEE (reference sequence). The CDR3 has 15 amino acids. CDR3 sequence reads: CASSLAGNPTDTQYF. CDR3 DNA: TGTGCCAGCAGCCTAGCGGGAAACCCCACAGATACGCAGTATTTT.

The chain carries TRBV11-3 and TRBJ2-7; 8 nucleotides match TRBD2. CDR1 and CDR2 from the germline V gene are SGHNT and YENEEA. The CDR3 length is 15 residues. Trimming took 2 bases from V and 6 from J; bases not matched to a gene: 9. The CDR3, as DNA: TGTGCCAGCAGCTTATGGGGGAGCGGGAGTACCGAGCAGTACTTC. This encodes CASSLWGSGSTEQYF.

The chain couples TRBV28 to TRBJ2-2, with TRBD1 identical over 7 bases. The CDR3 loop spans 13 amino acids. V dropped 2 bases and J dropped 11; count of bases not matched to a gene: 5. CDR1 MDHEN and CDR2 SYDVKM come from the germline V gene. In DNA form, the CDR3 reads TGTGCCAGCAGTTTAGGACAGGAGGCAGAGCTGTTTTTT. Its translation is CASSLGQEAELFF.

This clone was found once. This sequence joins TRBV7-3 and TRBJ2-2; 8 nucleotides agree with TRBD1. V shed 10 bases and J 4 bases; nucleotides not matched to a gene: 8. Germline V CDR1 and CDR2: SGHTA, FQGTGA. The CDR3 is 14 residues long. The DNA for the CDR3 is TGTGCCACCGCGACAGGGGCCTTCACCGGGGAGCTGTTTTTT. It translates to CATATGAFTGELFF.

This chain connects TRBV5-1 to TRBJ2-5; 12 bases agree with TRBD2. V lost 3 bases to trimming and J lost 4 bases; unmatched junction nucleotides: 4. The germline V gene encodes CDR1 SGHRS and CDR2 YFSETQ. CDR3 length: 15 residues. CDR3 in DNA: TGCGCCAGCAGCTGGACTAGCGGGACAACAGAGACCCAGTACTTC. This sequence encodes CASSWTSGTTETQYF.

The CDR3 coding sequence is TGTGCCAGCAGTCCACAGGGGCAATATTCACCCCTCCACTTT. This translates into CASSPQGQYSPLHF. This chain connects TRBV27 to TRBJ1-6; 7 bases agree with TRBD1. V trimming: 5 bases; J trimming: 8 bases; junction bases outside the gene matches: 6. CDR3 length: 14 residues. CDR1 is MNHEY and CDR2 is SMNVEV in the germline V gene (reference sequence).

The chain is built from TRBV6-5 and TRBJ2-7; no reliable D call. Germline V gene lookup returns CDR1 MNHEY and CDR2 SVGAGI. The CDR3 totals 15 residues. V was shortened by 5 bases and J by 1 base, with 15 bases between the two germline ends. CDR3 coding DNA: TGTGCCAGCAGTCCCACACTCCTAGGTTCCTACGAGCAGTACTTC. Protein: CASSPTLLGSYEQYF.

The chain uses TRBV28 and TRBJ1-2, with TRBD1 identical over 9 bases. The CDR3 loop spans 13 amino acids. Germline values: CDR1 MDHEN, CDR2 SYDVKM. Unmatched junction bases numbered 6, after V lost 5 bases and J lost 8 bases. In DNA, the CDR3 is TGTGCCAGCAGTATTATCGACAGGGGGGGCTACACCTTC. Translation: CASSIIDRGGYTF.